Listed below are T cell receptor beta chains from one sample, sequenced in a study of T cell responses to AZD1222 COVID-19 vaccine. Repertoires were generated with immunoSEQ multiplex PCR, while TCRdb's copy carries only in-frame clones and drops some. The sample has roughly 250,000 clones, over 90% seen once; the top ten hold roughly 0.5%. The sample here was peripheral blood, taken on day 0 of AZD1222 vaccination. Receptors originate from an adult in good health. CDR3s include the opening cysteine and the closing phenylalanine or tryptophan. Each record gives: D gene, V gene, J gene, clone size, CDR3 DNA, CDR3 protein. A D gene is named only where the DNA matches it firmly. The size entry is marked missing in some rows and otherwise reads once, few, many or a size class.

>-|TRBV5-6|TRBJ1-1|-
TGTGCCAGCAGCCCACGTTTAGGGGCAGTTGAAGCTTTCTTT
CASSPRLGAVEAFF
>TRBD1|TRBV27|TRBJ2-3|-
TGTGCCAGCAGTTGGGCAGGGGGCGCAGGGGATACGCAGTATTTT
CASSWAGGAGDTQYF
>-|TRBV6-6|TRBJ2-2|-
TGTGCCAGCAGTCCCCAGGGCGGTCGTATAGGTGCCGGGGAGCTGTTTTTT
CASSPQGGRIGAGELFF
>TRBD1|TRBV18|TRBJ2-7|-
TGTGCCAGCTCATCGAGGACAGGGGGCGACGAGCAGTACTTC
CASSSRTGGDEQYF
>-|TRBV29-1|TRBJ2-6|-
TGCAGCGCTCGCACATTTTCTGGGGCCAACGTCCTGACTTTC
CSARTFSGANVLTF
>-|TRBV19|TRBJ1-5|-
TGTGCCAGTAGTATTGGAGGGAGAGATCAGCCCCAGCATTTT
CASSIGGRDQPQHF
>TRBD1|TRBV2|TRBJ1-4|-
TGTGCCAGCAGGGCACAGGGGGTTGGTGAAAAACTGTTTTTT
CASRAQGVGEKLFF
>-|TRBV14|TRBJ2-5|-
TGTGCCAGCAGCCGAAATATCCAAGAGACCCAGTACTTC
CASSRNIQETQYF
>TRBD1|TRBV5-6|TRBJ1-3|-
TGTGCCAGCAGCTTCGGTATGGGACAGGGGGTCGCCATATATTTT
CASSFGMGQGVAIYF
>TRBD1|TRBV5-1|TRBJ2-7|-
TGCGCCATCAGCCACTTTCAGGGGGCCGGACAATCGATCTCCTACGAGCAGTACTTC
CAISHFQGAGQSISYEQYF
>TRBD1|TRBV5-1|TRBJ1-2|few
TGCGCCAGCAGCTTTACAGGGGGCGGCTATGGCTACACCTTC
CASSFTGGGYGYTF
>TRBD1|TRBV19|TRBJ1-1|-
TGTGCCAGTAGCACCGGGACAGGGGGCTCGACTGAAGCTTTCTTT
CASSTGTGGSTEAFF
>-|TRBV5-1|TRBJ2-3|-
TGCGCCAGCAGCATCCCGGGGGGCGGGAGCCTTTCTGATACGCAGTATTTT
CASSIPGGGSLSDTQYF
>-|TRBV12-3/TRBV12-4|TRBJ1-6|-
TGTGCCAGCCGGACGGGCGGTTCACCCCTCCACTTT
CASRTGGSPLHF
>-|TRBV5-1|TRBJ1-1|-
TGCGCCAGCAGCTTGGAAGTGTCAGCCTCTGAAGCTTTCTTT
CASSLEVSASEAFF
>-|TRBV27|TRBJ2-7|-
TGTGCCAGCAGTTTTGGGGGAGCAAGGTACGAGCAGTACTTC
CASSFGGARYEQYF
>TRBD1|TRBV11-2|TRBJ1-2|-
TGTGCCAGCAGCCCCCCCGGGACAGGGGGCGCGGGAGGCTACACCTTC
CASSPPGTGGAGGYTF
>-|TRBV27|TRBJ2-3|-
TGTGCCAGCAGTAATCGGCTTGCCTCTCGCCGCACAGATACGCAGTATTTT
CASSNRLASRRTDTQYF
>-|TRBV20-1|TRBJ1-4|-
TGCAGTGCTAGTGGCAGGTATTTGGAAAAACTGTTTTTT
CSASGRYLEKLFF
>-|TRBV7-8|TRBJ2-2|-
TGTGCCAGCAGCTTAGTGAGGACACGCCCGGCCGGGGAGCTGTTTTTT
CASSLVRTRPAGELFF
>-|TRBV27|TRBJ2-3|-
TGTGCCAGCAGTCCCCCCCCGGGGGCCACAGATACGCAGTATTTT
CASSPPPGATDTQYF
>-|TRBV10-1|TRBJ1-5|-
TGCGCCAGCACTAAGAGGGCAGGTTTGAATCAGCCCCAGCATTTT
CASTKRAGLNQPQHF
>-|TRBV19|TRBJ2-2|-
TGTGCCAGTAGTATAGATCGCCAGTACGCCGGGGAGCTGTTTTTT
CASSIDRQYAGELFF
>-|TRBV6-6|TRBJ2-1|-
TGTGCCAGCAAGGATCGTCTGTTAAGGGACAATGAGCAGTTCTTC
CASKDRLLRDNEQFF
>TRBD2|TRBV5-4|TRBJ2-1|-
TGTGCCAGCAGCCTTGGACTAGCCGTGGGTGAGCAGTTCTTC
CASSLGLAVGEQFF
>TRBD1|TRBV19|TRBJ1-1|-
TGTGCCAGTAGGGACAGGGGTAGAACTGAAGCTTTCTTT
CASRDRGRTEAFF
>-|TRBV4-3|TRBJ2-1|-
TGCGCCAGCAGCCAAGATCTGATTTCCAATGAGCAGTTCTTC
CASSQDLISNEQFF
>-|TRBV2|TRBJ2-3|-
TGTGCCAGCAGTGACGGGGGTCGGACAGATACGCAGTATTTT
CASSDGGRTDTQYF
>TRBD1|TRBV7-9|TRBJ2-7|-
TGTGCCAGCAGTCCCCGGGACAGGGCCTCCTACGAGCAGTACTTC
CASSPRDRASYEQYF
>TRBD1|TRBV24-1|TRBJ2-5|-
TGTGCCACCAGTGATGGGACAGGGACAGAAGAGACCCAGTACTTC
CATSDGTGTEETQYF
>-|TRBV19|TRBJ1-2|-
TGTGCCAGTACCCCGGGAGGGGGTGGCTACACCTTC
CASTPGGGGYTF
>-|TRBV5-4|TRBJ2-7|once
TGTGCCAGCAGCTTGGTTGGGGACTACGAGCAGTACTTC
CASSLVGDYEQYF
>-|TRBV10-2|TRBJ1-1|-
TGCGCCAGCAGTGTGGGTCCTGGCAGGGGCGACACTGAAGCTTTCTTT
CASSVGPGRGDTEAFF
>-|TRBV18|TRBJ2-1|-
TGTGCCAGCTCATCCAACGGACAGGAGCAGTTCTTC
CASSSNGQEQFF
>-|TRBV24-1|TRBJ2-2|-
TGTGCCACCAGTGATTTTGGGATGTTCGGGAACACCGGGGAGCTGTTTTTT
CATSDFGMFGNTGELFF
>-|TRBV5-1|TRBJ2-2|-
TGCGCCAGCAGCTTGGACGGGGGTGCCGGGGAGCTGTTTTTT
CASSLDGGAGELFF
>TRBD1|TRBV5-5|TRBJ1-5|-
TGTGCCAGCAGCTTGGAAGGGGGCGCGGGTCAGCCCCAGCATTTT
CASSLEGGAGQPQHF
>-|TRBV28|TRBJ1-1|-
TGTGCCAGCACCCGTAACGCTGAAGCTTTCTTT
CASTRNAEAFF
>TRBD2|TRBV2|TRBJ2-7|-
TGTGCCAGCAGTGAGGGAGGGACTTTTGGGACTTCCGAGCAGTACTTC
CASSEGGTFGTSEQYF
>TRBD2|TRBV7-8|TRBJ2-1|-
TGTGCCAGCAGCTCCACAGCCCTAGCGGGGGTTCTCCGGGGGCAGTTCTTC
CASSSTALAGVLRGQFF
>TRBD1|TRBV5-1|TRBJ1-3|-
TGCGCCAGCAGCTTGGCCCCGACAGGGACTGGAAACACCATATATTTT
CASSLAPTGTGNTIYF
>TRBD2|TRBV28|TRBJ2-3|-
TGTGCCAGCAGTTTAGGGATCAGGGTCAGCGGGGGGAATACGCAGTATTTT
CASSLGIRVSGGNTQYF
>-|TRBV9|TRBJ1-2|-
TGTGCCAGCAGCGTAGGGGGAGCCTATGGCTACACCTTC
CASSVGGAYGYTF
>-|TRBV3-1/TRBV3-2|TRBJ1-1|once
TGTGCCAGCAGCCAAGCCGCCAGGGCGGGCACTGAAGCTTTCTTT
CASSQAARAGTEAFF
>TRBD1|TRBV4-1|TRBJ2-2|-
TGCGCCAGCAGCCAGGCCGGGACAGGCATTCCCGGGGAGCTGTTTTTT
CASSQAGTGIPGELFF
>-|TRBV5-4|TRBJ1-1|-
TGTGCCAGCACTCAGGGAGGGAACACTGAAGCTTTCTTT
CASTQGGNTEAFF
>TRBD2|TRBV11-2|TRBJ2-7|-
TGTGCCAGCAGCTTGCGGGAGCGCAACGAGCAGTACTTC
CASSLRERNEQYF
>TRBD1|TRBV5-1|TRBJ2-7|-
TGCGCCAGCAGCTTTGACAGGGAATTGGGCGAGCAGTACTTC
CASSFDRELGEQYF
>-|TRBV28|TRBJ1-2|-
TGTGCCAGCAGACGAATACAATCAGGGGGCTACACCTTC
CASRRIQSGGYTF
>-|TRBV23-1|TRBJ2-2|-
TGCGCCAGCACTCCTAGTCGGAGGCATTGCACCGGGGAGCTGTTTTTT
CASTPSRRHCTGELFF
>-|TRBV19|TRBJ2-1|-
TGTGCCAGTAGTGGCAGAGGTTCCTACAATGAGCAGTTCTTC
CASSGRGSYNEQFF
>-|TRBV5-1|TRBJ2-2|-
TGCGCCAGCAGCTTGGAGTTGGGGTCGAACGGGGAGCTGTTTTTT
CASSLELGSNGELFF
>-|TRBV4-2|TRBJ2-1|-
TGTGCCAGCAGCCAAGAAAATCAGGGACCGTACAATGAGCAGTTCTTC
CASSQENQGPYNEQFF
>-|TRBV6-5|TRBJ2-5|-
TGTGCCAGCCTGGGGGAGTTCCCAGAGACCCAGTACTTC
CASLGEFPETQYF
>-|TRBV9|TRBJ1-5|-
TGTGCCAGCAGCCCGGACAGCCACTATAGCAATCAGCCCCAGCATTTT
CASSPDSHYSNQPQHF
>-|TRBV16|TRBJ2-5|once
TGTGCCAGCAGCCAAGCCGACAGTCGGGCGCGTGAGACCCAGTACTTC
CASSQADSRARETQYF
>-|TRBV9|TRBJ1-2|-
TGTGCCAGCAGCGTAGCTGAGTATAACTATGGCTACACCTTC
CASSVAEYNYGYTF
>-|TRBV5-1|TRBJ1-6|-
TGCGCCAGCAGCTTGGCGTGGGGGGATAATTCACCCCTCCACTTT
CASSLAWGDNSPLHF
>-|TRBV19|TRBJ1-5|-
TGTGCCAGTAGTAGGGATGGGGGCAATCAGCCCCAGCATTTT
CASSRDGGNQPQHF